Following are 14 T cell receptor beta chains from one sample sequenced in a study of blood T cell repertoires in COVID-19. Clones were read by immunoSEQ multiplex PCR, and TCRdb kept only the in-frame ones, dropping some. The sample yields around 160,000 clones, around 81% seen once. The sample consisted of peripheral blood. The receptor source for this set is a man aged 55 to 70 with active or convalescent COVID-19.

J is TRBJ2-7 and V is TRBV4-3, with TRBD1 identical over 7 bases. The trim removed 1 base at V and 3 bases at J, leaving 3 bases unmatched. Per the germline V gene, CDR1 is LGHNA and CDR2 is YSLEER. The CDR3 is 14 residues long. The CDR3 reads CASSQGDRGYEQYF. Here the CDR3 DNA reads TGCGCCAGCAGCCAAGGGGACAGAGGCTACGAGCAGTACTTC.

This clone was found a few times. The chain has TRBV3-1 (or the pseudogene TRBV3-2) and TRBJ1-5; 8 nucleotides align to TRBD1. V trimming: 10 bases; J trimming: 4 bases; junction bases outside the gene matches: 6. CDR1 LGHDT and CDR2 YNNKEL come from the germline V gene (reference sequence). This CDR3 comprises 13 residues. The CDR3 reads CATGRQGNQPQHF. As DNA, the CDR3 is TGTGCCACTGGGAGACAGGGGAATCAGCCCCAGCATTTT.

The CDR3 spells CASSQELHNEQFF. The DNA of the CDR3 is TGTGCCAGCAGCCAAGAACTCCACAATGAGCAGTTCTTC. The V gene is TRBV14, the J gene TRBJ2-1; D gene ambiguous. CDR3 size: 13 residues. The germline V and J ends were trimmed by 0 bases and 5 bases, with 5 bases remaining between them. Germline V gene lookup returns CDR1 SGHDN and CDR2 FVKESK.

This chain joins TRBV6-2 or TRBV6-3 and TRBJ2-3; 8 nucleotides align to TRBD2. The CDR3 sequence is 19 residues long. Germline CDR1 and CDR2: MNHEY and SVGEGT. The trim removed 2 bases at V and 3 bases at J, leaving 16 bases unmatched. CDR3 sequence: CASSYPEVRAGARTDTQYF. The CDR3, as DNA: TGTGCCAGCAGTTACCCGGAGGTTAGAGCGGGGGCCCGGACAGATACGCAGTATTTT.

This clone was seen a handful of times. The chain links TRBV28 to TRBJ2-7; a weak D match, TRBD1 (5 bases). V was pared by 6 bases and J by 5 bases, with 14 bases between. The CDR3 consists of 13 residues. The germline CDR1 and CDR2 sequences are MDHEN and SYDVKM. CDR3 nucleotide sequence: TGTGCCAGCAGCAGACAGACCTGGGACGAGCAGTACTTC. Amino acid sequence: CASSRQTWDEQYF. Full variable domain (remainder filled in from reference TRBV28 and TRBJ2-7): DVKVTQSSRYLVKRTGEKVFLECVQDMDHENMFWYRQDPGLGLRLIYFSYDVKMKEKGDIPEGYSVSREKKERFSLILESASTNQTSMYLCASSRQTWDEQYFGPGTRLTVT.

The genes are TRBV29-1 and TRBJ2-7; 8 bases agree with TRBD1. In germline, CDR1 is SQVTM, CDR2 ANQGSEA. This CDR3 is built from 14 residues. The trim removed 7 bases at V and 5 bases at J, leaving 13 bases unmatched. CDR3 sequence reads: CSGRGGQGINEQYF. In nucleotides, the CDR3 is TGCAGCGGACGGGGTGGACAGGGTATAAACGAGCAGTACTTC.

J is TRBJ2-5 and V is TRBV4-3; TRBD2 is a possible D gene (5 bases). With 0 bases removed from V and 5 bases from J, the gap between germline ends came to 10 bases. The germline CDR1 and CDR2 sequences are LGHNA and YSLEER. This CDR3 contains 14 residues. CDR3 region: CASSQDRRGETQYF. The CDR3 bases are TGCGCCAGCAGCCAAGATAGGCGAGGGGAGACCCAGTACTTC.

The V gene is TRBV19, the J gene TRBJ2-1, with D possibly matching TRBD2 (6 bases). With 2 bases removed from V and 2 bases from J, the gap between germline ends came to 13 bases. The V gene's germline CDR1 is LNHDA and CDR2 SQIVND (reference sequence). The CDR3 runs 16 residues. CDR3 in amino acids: CASSIRRDRPYNEQFF. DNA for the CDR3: TGTGCCAGTAGTATACGGCGGGACCGCCCCTACAATGAGCAGTTCTTC.

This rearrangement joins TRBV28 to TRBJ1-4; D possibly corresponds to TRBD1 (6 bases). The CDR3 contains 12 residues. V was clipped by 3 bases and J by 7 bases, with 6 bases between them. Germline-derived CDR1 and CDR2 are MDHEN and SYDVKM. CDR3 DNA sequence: TGTGCCAGCAGTTTCAGGGGTGAAAAACTGTTTTTT. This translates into CASSFRGEKLFF.

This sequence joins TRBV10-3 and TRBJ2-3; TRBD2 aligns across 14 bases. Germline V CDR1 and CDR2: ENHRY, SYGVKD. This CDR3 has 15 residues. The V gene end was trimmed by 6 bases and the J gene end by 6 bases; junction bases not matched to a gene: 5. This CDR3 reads CAISRTSGRFDTQYF. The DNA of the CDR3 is TGTGCCATCAGCCGGACTAGCGGGAGGTTCGATACGCAGTATTTT.

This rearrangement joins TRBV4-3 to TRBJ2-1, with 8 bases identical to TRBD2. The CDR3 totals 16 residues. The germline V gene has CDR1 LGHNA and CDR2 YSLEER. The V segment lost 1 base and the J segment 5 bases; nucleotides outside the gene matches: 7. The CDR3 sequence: CASSQATGGFNNEQFF. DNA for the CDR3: TGCGCCAGCAGCCAAGCAACGGGGGGGTTTAACAATGAGCAGTTCTTC.

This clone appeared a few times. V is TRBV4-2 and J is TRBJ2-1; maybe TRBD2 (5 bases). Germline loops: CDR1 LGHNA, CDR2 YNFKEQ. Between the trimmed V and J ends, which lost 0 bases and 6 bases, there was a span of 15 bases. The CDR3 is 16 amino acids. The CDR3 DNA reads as TGTGCCAGCAGCCAAGATCGGGGTAGTGTAGGCAATGAGCAGTTCTTC. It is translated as CASSQDRGSVGNEQFF.

CDR3 sequence: CASSVESGTGELFF. CDR3 coding DNA: TGTGCCAGCAGCGTAGAGAGCGGCACCGGGGAGCTGTTTTTT. The chain employs TRBV9 and TRBJ2-2; possible D gene TRBD2, 5 bases. V dropped 0 bases and J dropped 4 bases, with 7 bases sitting between them. CDR1 is SGDLS and CDR2 is YYNGEE in the germline V gene. CDR3 length equals 14 residues.

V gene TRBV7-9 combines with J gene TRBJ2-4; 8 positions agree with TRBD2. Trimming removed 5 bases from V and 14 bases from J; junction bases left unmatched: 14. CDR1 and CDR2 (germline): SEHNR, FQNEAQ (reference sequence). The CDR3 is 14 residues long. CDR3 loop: CASSPAGAAGAEYF. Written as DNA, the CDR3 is TGTGCCAGCAGCCCCGCCGGCGCAGCGGGAGCGGAGTACTTC.